The entry below describes one TCR beta chain. These data originate in a study of T cells in localized non-small cell lung cancer. The J segment lost 7 bases and the V segment lost 6 bases, leaving 14 bases of the junction unmatched. The CDR3 loop spans 16 amino acids. From germline, CDR1 is SEHNR and CDR2 FQNEAQ (reference sequence). The data were produced by immunoSEQ multiplex PCR, yet TCRdb's version contains in-frame clones alone and is incomplete. The sample shows about 53,000 clones, approximately 88% of them seen only once. This chain links TRBV7-9 with TRBJ2-1, with 8 bases fitting TRBD1. The sample in question was peripheral blood mononuclear cells, obtained before any cancer treatment. The receptor was isolated from a man between 40 and 70 years old with stage III lung adenocarcinoma. The CDR3 sequence: CASSRLLGQDVNEQFF. DNA of the CDR3: TGTGCCAGCAGTCGTCTCCTGGGACAGGATGTAAATGAGCAGTTCTTC. Full variable domain (remainder filled in from reference TRBV7-9 and TRBJ2-1): DTGVSQNPRHKITKRGQNVTFRCDPISEHNRLYWYRQTLGQGPEFLTYFQNEAQLEKSRLLSDRFSAERPKGSFSTLEIQRTEQGDSAMYLCASSRLLGQDVNEQFFGPGTRLTVL.